One T cell receptor (beta chain) is described in this entry. Its antigen is unidentified. The entry originates in a study of cytomegalovirus exposure and HLA in healthy donors. Broader study findings: A later analysis reportedly found that, within productive TCRs, an Asian-associated ancestry cluster had fewer N-insertions than the mean observed across the roughly 730 donors. Later on, a genetic analysis was performed. It linked a missense variant in DCLRE1C with V- and J-gene trimming of TCR beta. For presence/absence analyses, sequencing depth was assumed to be roughly uniform across donors.

The primer mix had 60 Vbeta and 13 Jbeta primers. Data came from immunoSEQ multiplex PCR; TCRdb stores just in-frame clones and leaves some out. The sample shows around 94,000 clones, around 84% of them seen only once. The CDR3 spans 14 residues. J was trimmed by 5 bases and V by 5 bases; bases with no gene match: 6. In germline, CDR1 is MDHEN, CDR2 SYDVKM. The receptor was derived from a human donor in good health. Sequenced material: PBMCs. This chain connects TRBV28 to TRBJ1-5; 7 bases map to TRBD1. CDR3 coding DNA: TGTGCCAGCAGTGACAGGGATAGGGATCAGCCCCAGCATTTT. This sequence encodes CASSDRDRDQPQHF.